This T cell receptor beta chain was recovered during a study of T cell repertoires in cytomegalovirus infection. The sample holds a few counts of this clonotype. The antigen remains undetermined. The germline V and J ends were trimmed by 0 bases and 0 bases, with 18 bases remaining between them. The CDR3 is made up of 19 amino acids. Germline V gene data show CDR1 as LNHNV and CDR2 as YYDKDF (reference sequence). TCRdb passed the reads through MiXCR, listing each CDR3 protein once. This sample has about 920,000 distinct CDR3 sequences, with roughly a third found just once. Overall study findings and caveats: CMV-specific HLA-C-restricted TCR beta clonotypes dominated the ex vivo response. Carriers of CMV plus the relevant HLA were identified by cumulative public TCR beta family frequency.

This sequence was found in a human donor in good health (CMV status not recorded). Some clones in this sample may be carry-over from other donors' samples. This specimen was cultured CD8+ T cells from PBMCs, taken from culture after CMV antigen stimulation. The chain combines TRBV15 with TRBJ1-3; perhaps TRBD1 as D (5 bases). The CDR3 loop reads CATSRDQRKETVSGNTIYF. The CDR3 DNA reads TGTGCCACCAGCAGAGATCAACGGAAAGAGACAGTCTCTGGAAACACCATATATTTT.